This paragraph covers one T cell receptor beta chain sequence. Its antigen remains unknown. Average productive template count per sample was about 40,773. Clones were sequenced by immunoSEQ multiplex PCR, and TCRdb holds only the in-frame ones, with some missing. The sample holds about 24,000 clones, about 95% seen once. The length of the CDR3 is 12 residues. CDR1 and CDR2 (germline): SQVTM, ANQGSEA. The ends lost 6 bases at V and 3 bases at J; junction bases unmatched: 4. The record originates from a study of STAT3 mutations in large granular lymphocyte leukemia. Study-wide points: Differing intervals and regimens complicate linking therapy response to clone burden. Samples missed the first appearance of the clone. In T-cell large granular lymphocyte leukemia, about half of patients showed multiple immunodominant subclonotypes.

The sample comprised peripheral blood mononuclear cells. The rearrangement links TRBV29-1 to TRBJ1-2, with TRBD1 matching 7 bases. The source of this sequence is a man aged 35 to 55 with T-cell large granular lymphocyte leukemia. Some clones in this sample may be carry-over from other donors' samples. CDR3 protein: CSVYRGYYGYTF. Here the CDR3 DNA reads TGCAGCGTCTACAGGGGTTACTATGGCTACACCTTC. Together with reference TRBV29-1 and TRBJ1-2, the CDR3 gives the full variable domain: SAVISQKPSRDICQRGTSLTIQCQVDSQVTMMFWYRQQPGQSLTLIATANQGSEATYESGFVIDKFPISRPNLTFSTLTVSNMSPEDSSIYLCSVYRGYYGYTFGSGTRLTVV.